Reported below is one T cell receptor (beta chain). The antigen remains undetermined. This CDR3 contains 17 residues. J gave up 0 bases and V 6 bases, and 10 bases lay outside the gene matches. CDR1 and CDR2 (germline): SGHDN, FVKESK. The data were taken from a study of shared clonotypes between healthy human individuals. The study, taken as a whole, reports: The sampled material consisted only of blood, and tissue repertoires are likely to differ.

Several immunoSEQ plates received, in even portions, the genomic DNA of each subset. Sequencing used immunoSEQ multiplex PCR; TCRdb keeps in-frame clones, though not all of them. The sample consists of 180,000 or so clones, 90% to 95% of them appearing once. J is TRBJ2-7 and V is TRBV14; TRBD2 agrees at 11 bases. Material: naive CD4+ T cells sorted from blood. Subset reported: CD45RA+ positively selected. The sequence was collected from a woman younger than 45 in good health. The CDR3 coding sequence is TGTGCCAGCAGTCAAAGCTTAGCGGGAGGGAGCTCCTACGAGCAGTACTTC. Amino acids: CASSQSLAGGSSYEQYF.